The rows below give T cell receptor beta chains drawn from one sample of a study of blood T cell repertoires in COVID-19. Assay: immunoSEQ multiplex PCR; the TCRdb copy retains only in-frame clones and omits some. The sample has under 300,000 clones, roughly three quarters seen once. Sequencing was performed on peripheral blood. These receptors were taken from a woman aged 40 to 50 with active or convalescent COVID-19. Both conserved end residues are part of each CDR3. D genes are given only for firm matches. A clone size is listed for some rows: how often the clone was seen (once, few, many), or a class if it is expanded.

j_call cdr3_length clone_size v_call d_call cdr3_aa cdr3_nt
TRBJ1-4 15 - TRBV4-1 - CASNRDPVPNEKLFF TGCGCCAGCAACAGGGACCCGGTTCCAAATGAAAAACTGTTTTTT
TRBJ1-1 15 - TRBV5-1 TRBD1 CASSAGGRPNTEAFF TGCGCCAGCAGCGCAGGGGGACGGCCGAACACTGAAGCTTTCTTT
TRBJ2-2 14 - TRBV29-1 TRBD1 CSVKGTGKTGELFF TGCAGCGTTAAAGGGACAGGGAAAACCGGGGAGCTGTTTTTT
TRBJ1-2 14 - TRBV4-1 TRBD1 CASSQTGGSYGYTF TGCGCCAGCAGCCAAACAGGGGGGAGCTATGGCTACACCTTC
TRBJ1-6 13 - TRBV30 TRBD1 CAWGGQGNSPLHF TGTGCCTGGGGGGGACAGGGGAATTCACCCCTCCACTTT
TRBJ2-5 16 - TRBV4-1 TRBD1 CASSQVIGGTGETQYF TGCGCCAGCAGCCAAGTAATAGGGGGCACGGGTGAGACCCAGTACTTC
TRBJ1-4 15 once TRBV5-6 TRBD1 CASSLATGGREKLFF TGTGCCAGCAGCTTGGCGACAGGGGGCCGGGAAAAACTGTTTTTT
TRBJ2-2 17 - TRBV6-1 TRBD1 CASSEGDRGPVTGELFF TGTGCCAGCAGTGAAGGTGACAGGGGGCCGGTCACCGGGGAGCTGTTTTTT
TRBJ2-5 15 - TRBV5-1 - CASSTTLSGQETQYF TGCGCCAGCAGCACGACGCTATCAGGGCAGGAGACCCAGTACTTC
TRBJ1-2 16 - TRBV30 - CAWSAGLTFTNYGYTF TGTGCCTGGAGCGCGGGGCTTACTTTCACTAACTATGGCTACACCTTC
TRBJ1-5 17 once TRBV19 TRBD1 CASTDETGGPPNQPQHF TGTGCCAGTACAGATGAGACAGGGGGCCCACCCAATCAGCCCCAGCATTTT
TRBJ2-4 16 many TRBV7-9 TRBD2 CASSLDGGSGGPIQYF TGTGCCAGCAGCTTAGATGGTGGTAGCGGGGGCCCAATTCAGTACTTC
TRBJ1-2 13 - TRBV5-6 - CASSLVRGYGYTF TGTGCCAGCAGCTTGGTGCGGGGATATGGCTACACCTTC
TRBJ1-5 12 - TRBV5-6 - CASSLGDQPQHF TGTGCCAGCAGCTTGGGCGATCAGCCCCAGCATTTT
TRBJ1-4 15 - TRBV5-1 TRBD1 CASSWGPGGEEKLFF TGCGCCAGCAGCTGGGGTCCAGGGGGCGAGGAAAAACTGTTTTTT
TRBJ2-7 14 once TRBV11-3 TRBD1 CASSLVTGVYEQYF TGTGCCAGCAGCTTAGTTACAGGGGTCTACGAGCAGTACTTC
TRBJ1-5 16 - TRBV4-1 - CASSQEGSGTNQPQHF TGCGCCAGCAGCCAAGAAGGCTCAGGGACAAATCAGCCCCAGCATTTT
TRBJ2-3 15 few TRBV29-1 TRBD1 CSAVGDSERTDTQYF TGCAGCGCCGTAGGGGACAGCGAGAGGACAGATACGCAGTATTTT
TRBJ1-5 12 once TRBV5-6 - CASSLLGGPQHF TGTGCCAGCAGCCTATTGGGAGGGCCCCAGCATTTT
TRBJ1-2 12 - TRBV28 - CASRGTVYGYTF TGTGCCAGCCGCGGGACCGTTTATGGCTACACCTTC
TRBJ1-5 19 - TRBV19 - CASSISPFRTTRSNQPQHF TGTGCCAGTAGTATATCGCCCTTCAGGACAACGAGGAGCAATCAGCCCCAGCATTTT
TRBJ2-2 15 - TRBV3-1/TRBV3-2 - CASSQAQGNTGELFF TGTGCCAGCAGCCAAGCACAGGGAAACACCGGGGAGCTGTTTTTT
TRBJ1-2 19 - TRBV13 TRBD1 CASSKRDRGAPRANYGYTF TGTGCCAGCAGCAAGAGGGACAGGGGCGCCCCAAGAGCTAACTATGGCTACACCTTC
TRBJ1-5 15 - TRBV7-6 - CASSLAQHSNQPQHF TGTGCCAGCAGCTTAGCACAGCATAGCAATCAGCCCCAGCATTTT
TRBJ1-4 13 few TRBV28 - CASSRRNNEKLFF TGTGCCAGCAGTCGGCGGAATAATGAAAAACTGTTTTTT
TRBJ1-1 15 - TRBV27 - CASSLSPAGLTEAFF TGTGCCAGCAGTTTATCCCCGGCAGGGTTGACTGAAGCTTTCTTT
TRBJ1-1 13 - TRBV11-2 - CASSLGRNTEAFF TGTGCCAGCAGCTTAGGGAGGAACACTGAAGCTTTCTTT
TRBJ1-5 14 - TRBV10-3 TRBD1 CATDRGQGNQPQHF TGTGCCACAGACAGGGGGCAGGGCAATCAGCCCCAGCATTTT
TRBJ2-2 16 - TRBV18 - CASSPLTGVNTGELFF TGTGCCAGCTCACCACTAACGGGTGTGAACACCGGGGAGCTGTTTTTT
TRBJ1-2 9 - TRBV29-1 TRBD1 CSGGDSQSF TGCAGCGGGGGGGACAGCCAGTCTTTT
TRBJ1-5 13 - TRBV27 - CASSLTGGQPQHF TGTGCCAGCAGTTTGACAGGCGGACAGCCCCAGCATTTT
TRBJ2-7 15 once TRBV28 TRBD1 CASSRPGQVGDEQYF TGTGCCAGCAGTAGACCCGGACAGGTCGGGGACGAGCAGTACTTC
TRBJ1-1 17 - TRBV28 TRBD1 CASSLTTGIPMNTEAFF TGTGCCAGCAGTTTAACGACAGGGATTCCCATGAACACTGAAGCTTTCTTT
TRBJ1-3 14 once TRBV6-6 - CASSQGDSGNTIYF TGTGCCAGCAGTCAGGGAGACTCTGGAAACACCATATATTTT
TRBJ1-5 15 - TRBV2 - CATQGQGGSNQPQHF TGTGCCACCCAAGGGCAGGGTGGAAGCAATCAGCCCCAGCATTTT